One and the same sample provided the 5 T cell receptor beta chains below, sequenced in a study of blood T cell repertoires in COVID-19. Profiling relied on immunoSEQ multiplex PCR, and the TCRdb table lists in-frame clones only, not all of them. The data contain approximately 110,000 clones, approximately 85% of them singletons. Sequencing was performed on peripheral blood. The receptors stem from an older woman with COVID-19, enrolled during active disease.

The chain carries TRBV5-6 and TRBJ2-7, with 8 bases identical to TRBD1. V trimming: 1 base; J trimming: 0 bases; junction bases outside the gene matches: 3. The germline gives CDR1 SGHDT, CDR2 YYEEEE. This CDR3 is built from 15 residues. In nucleotides, the CDR3 is TGTGCCAGCAGCTTGTTCGGGACAGGCTCCTACGAGCAGTACTTC. Amino acids: CASSLFGTGSYEQYF.

The chain carries TRBV7-2 and TRBJ2-7; 10 bases fit TRBD2. In germline, CDR1 is SGHTA, CDR2 FQGNSA. V trimming: 3 bases; J trimming: 3 bases; junction bases outside the gene matches: 5. The CDR3 runs to 15 residues. CDR3 in amino acids: CASSFLAGEIYEQYF. The CDR3 nucleotides are TGTGCCAGCAGCTTCCTAGCGGGGGAGATCTACGAGCAGTACTTC.

The genes are TRBV18 and TRBJ2-7; tentative D call: TRBD2 (5 bases). Germline V gene sequence: CDR1 KGHSH, CDR2 LQKENI. Trimming took 3 bases from V and 0 from J, leaving 12 bases between them. The CDR3 runs to 15 residues. The chain's CDR3 is CASSPYIGSSYEQYF. The CDR3 DNA is TGTGCCAGCTCACCCTACATAGGGAGCTCCTACGAGCAGTACTTC.

The rearrangement joins TRBV25-1 to TRBJ1-2; D might be TRBD1 (6 bases). This CDR3 is 15 amino acids long. V lost 0 bases and J 3 bases, leaving 11 bases between the germline ends. CDR1 is MGHDK and CDR2 is SYGVNS in the germline V gene. DNA of the CDR3: TGTGCCAGCAGTGAATATGGGGGGGCTCACTATGGCTACACCTTC. Protein sequence: CASSEYGGAHYGYTF.

The chain combines TRBV19 with TRBJ1-5; D gene uncertain. Germline CDR1 and CDR2: LNHDA and SQIVND (reference sequence). Trimming cost V 3 bases and J 0 bases, with 9 bases left between them. CDR3 length equals 15 residues. Written as DNA, the CDR3 is TGTGCCAGTAGTATTGCAGACTATAGCAATCAGCCCCAGCATTTT. Residues: CASSIADYSNQPQHF.